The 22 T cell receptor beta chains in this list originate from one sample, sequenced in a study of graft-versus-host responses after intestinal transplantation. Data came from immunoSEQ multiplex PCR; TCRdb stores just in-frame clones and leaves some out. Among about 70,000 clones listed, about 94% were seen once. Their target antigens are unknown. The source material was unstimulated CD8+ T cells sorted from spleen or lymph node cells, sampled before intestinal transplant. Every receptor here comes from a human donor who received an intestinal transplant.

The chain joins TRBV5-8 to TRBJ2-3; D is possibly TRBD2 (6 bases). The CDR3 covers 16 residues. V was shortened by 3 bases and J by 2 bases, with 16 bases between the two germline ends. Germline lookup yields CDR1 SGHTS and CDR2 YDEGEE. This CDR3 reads CASSSPGTELTDTQYF. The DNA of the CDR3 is TGTGCCAGCAGCTCCCCGGGGACTGAGCTCACAGATACGCAGTATTTT.

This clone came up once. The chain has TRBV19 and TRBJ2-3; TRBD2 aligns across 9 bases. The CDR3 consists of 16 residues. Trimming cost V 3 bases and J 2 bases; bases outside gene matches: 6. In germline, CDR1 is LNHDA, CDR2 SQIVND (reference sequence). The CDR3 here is CASSIVAGVNTDTQYF. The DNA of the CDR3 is TGTGCCAGTAGTATCGTAGCGGGAGTCAACACAGATACGCAGTATTTT.

The CDR3 nucleotides read TGTGCCAGCAGTGATACAGTCTACGAGCAGTACTTC. This gives the protein CASSDTVYEQYF. The rearrangement links TRBV2 to TRBJ2-7; D is unclear. V was shortened by 3 bases and J by 3 bases, with 6 bases between the two germline ends. The germline CDR1 and CDR2 sequences are SNHLY and FYNNEI. This CDR3 spans 12 amino acids.

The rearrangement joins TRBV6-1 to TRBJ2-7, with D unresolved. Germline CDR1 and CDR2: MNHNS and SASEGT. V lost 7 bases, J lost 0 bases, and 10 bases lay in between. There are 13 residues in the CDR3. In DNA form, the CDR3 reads TGTGCCAGCACGGCAGCTGCCTCCTACGAGCAGTACTTC. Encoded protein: CASTAAASYEQYF.

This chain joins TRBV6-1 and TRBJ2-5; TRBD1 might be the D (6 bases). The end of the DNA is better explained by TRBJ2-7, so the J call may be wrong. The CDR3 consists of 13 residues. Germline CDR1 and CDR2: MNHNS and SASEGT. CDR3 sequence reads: CASSESGDYEQYF. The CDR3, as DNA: TGTGCCAGCAGTGAATCAGGGGACTACGAGCAGTACTTC.

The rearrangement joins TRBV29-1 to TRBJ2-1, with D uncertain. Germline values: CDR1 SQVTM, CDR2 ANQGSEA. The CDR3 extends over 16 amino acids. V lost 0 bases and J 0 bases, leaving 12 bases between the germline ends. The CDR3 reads CSVEELERSSYNEQFF. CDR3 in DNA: TGCAGCGTTGAAGAGCTGGAGAGGAGCTCCTACAATGAGCAGTTCTTC.

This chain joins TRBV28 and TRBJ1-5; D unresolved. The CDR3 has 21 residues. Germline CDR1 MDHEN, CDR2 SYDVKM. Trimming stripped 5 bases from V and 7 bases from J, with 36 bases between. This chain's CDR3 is CASSPHSLGTYLDPGDQPQHF. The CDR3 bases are TGTGCCAGCAGTCCCCACAGCTTAGGAACCTATCTAGACCCAGGAGACCAGCCCCAGCATTTT.

The CDR3 protein is CASSIFEGTEAFF. CDR3 DNA: TGTGCCAGTAGTATATTCGAAGGGACTGAAGCTTTCTTT. The V call is TRBV19, the J call TRBJ1-1, with D unresolved. The germline V gene has CDR1 LNHDA and CDR2 SQIVND (reference sequence). V was cut by 2 bases and J by 5 bases, with 9 bases left in between. The CDR3 runs to 13 residues.

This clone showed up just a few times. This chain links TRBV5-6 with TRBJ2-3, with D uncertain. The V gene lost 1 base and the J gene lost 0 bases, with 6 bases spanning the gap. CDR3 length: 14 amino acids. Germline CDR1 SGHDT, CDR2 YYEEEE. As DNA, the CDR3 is TGTGCCAGCAGCTTGATGGGGAGCACAGATACGCAGTATTTT. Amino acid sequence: CASSLMGSTDTQYF.

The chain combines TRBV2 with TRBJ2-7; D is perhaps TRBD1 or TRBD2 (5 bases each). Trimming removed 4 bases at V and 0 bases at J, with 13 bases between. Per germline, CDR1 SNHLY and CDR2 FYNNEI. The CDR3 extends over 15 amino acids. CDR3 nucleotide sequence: TGTGCCAGCAGTGCCCCGACAGAGGGCTCCTACGAGCAGTACTTC. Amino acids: CASSAPTEGSYEQYF.

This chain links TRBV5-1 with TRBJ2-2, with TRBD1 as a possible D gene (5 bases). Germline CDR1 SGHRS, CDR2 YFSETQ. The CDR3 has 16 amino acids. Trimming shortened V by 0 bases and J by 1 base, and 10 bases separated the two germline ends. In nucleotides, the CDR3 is TGCGCCAGCAGCTTGGACGAGACAGAGAACACCGGGGAGCTGTTTTTT. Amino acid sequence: CASSLDETENTGELFF.

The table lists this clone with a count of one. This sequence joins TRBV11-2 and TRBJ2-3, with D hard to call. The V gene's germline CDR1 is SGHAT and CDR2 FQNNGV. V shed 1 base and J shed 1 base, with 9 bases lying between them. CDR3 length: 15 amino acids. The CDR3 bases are TGTGCCAGCAGCTTAGTTAAAGGGCGCACAGATACGCAGTATTTT. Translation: CASSLVKGRTDTQYF.

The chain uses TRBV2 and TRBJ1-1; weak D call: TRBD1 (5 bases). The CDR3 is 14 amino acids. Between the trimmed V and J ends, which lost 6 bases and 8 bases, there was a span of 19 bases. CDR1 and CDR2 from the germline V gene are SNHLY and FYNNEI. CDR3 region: CASSSTGDGVEAFF. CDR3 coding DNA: TGTGCCAGCAGCTCGACGGGGGACGGGGTAGAAGCTTTCTTT.

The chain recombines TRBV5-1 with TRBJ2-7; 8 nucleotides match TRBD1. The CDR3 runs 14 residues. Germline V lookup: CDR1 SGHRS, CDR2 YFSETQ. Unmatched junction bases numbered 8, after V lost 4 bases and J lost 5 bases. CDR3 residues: CASSAGQGVHEQYF. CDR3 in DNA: TGCGCCAGCAGCGCCGGACAGGGAGTCCACGAGCAGTACTTC.

The CDR3: CASSLALAGSDYEQYF. The CDR3 DNA reads as TGCGCCAGCAGCTTGGCCCTAGCGGGGTCGGACTACGAGCAGTACTTC. The rearrangement links TRBV5-1 to TRBJ2-7; 9 bases are shared with TRBD2. The J segment lost 3 bases and the V segment lost 0 bases, leaving 7 bases of the junction unmatched. This CDR3 is built from 16 residues. Germline CDR1 reads SGHRS; CDR2 reads YFSETQ.

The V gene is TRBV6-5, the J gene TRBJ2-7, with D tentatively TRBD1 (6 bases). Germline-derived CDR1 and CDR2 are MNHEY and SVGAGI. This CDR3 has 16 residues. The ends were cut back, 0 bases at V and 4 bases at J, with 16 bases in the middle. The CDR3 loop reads CASSYSDSRGLYEQYF. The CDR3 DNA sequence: TGTGCCAGCAGTTACTCGGACAGCAGAGGGCTTTACGAGCAGTACTTC.

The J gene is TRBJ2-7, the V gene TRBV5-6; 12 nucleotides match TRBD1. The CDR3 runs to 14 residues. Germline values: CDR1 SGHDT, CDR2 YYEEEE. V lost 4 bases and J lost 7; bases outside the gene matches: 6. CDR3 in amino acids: CASSPGQGAHEQYF. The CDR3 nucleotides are TGTGCCAGCAGCCCGGGACAGGGGGCGCATGAGCAGTACTTC.

This chain's CDR3 is CASSPDRSEEQYF. In DNA, the CDR3 is TGTGCCAGCAGCCCAGACAGGTCTGAGGAGCAGTACTTC. The genes are TRBV7-3 and TRBJ2-7, with D perhaps TRBD1 (6 bases). CDR1 is SGHTA, CDR2 FQGTGA, per germline. Deletions cut 5 bases from V and 7 bases from J, with 15 bases between. The CDR3 contains 13 residues. The complete variable domain, with remaining parts taken from reference TRBV7-3 and TRBJ2-7, reads GAGVSQTPSNKVTEKGKYVELRCDPISGHTALYWYRQSLGQGPEFLIYFQGTGAADDSGLPNDRFFAVRPEGSVSTLKIQRTERGDSAVYLCASSPDRSEEQYFGPGTRLTVT.

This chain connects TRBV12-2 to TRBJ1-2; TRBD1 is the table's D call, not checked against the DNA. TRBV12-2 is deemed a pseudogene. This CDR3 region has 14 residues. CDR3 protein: CASRLTTGVEGYTF. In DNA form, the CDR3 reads TGTGCAAGTCGCTTAACCACAGGGGTAGAAGGCTACACCTTC.

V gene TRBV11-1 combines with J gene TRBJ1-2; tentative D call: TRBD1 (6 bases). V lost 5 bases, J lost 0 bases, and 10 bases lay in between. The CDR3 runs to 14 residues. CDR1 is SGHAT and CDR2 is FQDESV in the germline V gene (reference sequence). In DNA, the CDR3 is TGTGCCAGCAGCGGGACACCTACTAACTATGGCTACACCTTC. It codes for CASSGTPTNYGYTF.

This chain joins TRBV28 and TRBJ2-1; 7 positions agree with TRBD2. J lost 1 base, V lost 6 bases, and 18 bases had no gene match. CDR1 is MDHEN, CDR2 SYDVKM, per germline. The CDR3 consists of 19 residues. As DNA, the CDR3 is TGTGCCAGCAGAACGACCTGGACTAGGTGGGGTAGGTCCTACAATGAGCAGTTCTTC. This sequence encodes CASRTTWTRWGRSYNEQFF.

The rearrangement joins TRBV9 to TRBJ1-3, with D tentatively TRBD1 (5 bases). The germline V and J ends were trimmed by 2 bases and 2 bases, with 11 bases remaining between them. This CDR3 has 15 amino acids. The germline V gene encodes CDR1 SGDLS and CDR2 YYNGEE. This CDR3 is CASSVGGSPGNTIYF. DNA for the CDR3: TGTGCCAGCAGCGTCGGGGGATCGCCTGGAAACACCATATATTTT.